A single sample is the source of the 14 T cell receptor beta chains below, sequenced in a study of shared clonotypes between healthy human individuals. Repertoires were generated with immunoSEQ multiplex PCR, while TCRdb's copy carries only in-frame clones and drops some. The table shows fewer than 800,000 clones, with just over 90% occurring only once. CD45RO-negative cells were positively selected for CCR7, leaving out terminally differentiated effector memory CD45RA+ cells. Material: naive CD8+ T cells sorted from blood. All receptors derive from a man aged 25 to 45 in good health.

This clone was counted between two and nine times. The chain carries TRBV29-1 and TRBJ1-2; weak D call: TRBD1 (5 bases). CDR1 and CDR2 (germline): SQVTM, ANQGSEA. The CDR3 contains 11 residues. Trimming pared 5 bases from V and 7 bases from J, leaving 11 bases between. CDR3 coding DNA: TGCAGCGTTTGGACATCGGCTGGCTACACCTTC. As protein: CSVWTSAGYTF. The complete variable domain, with remaining parts taken from reference TRBV29-1 and TRBJ1-2, reads SAVISQKPSRDICQRGTSLTIQCQVDSQVTMMFWYRQQPGQSLTLIATANQGSEATYESGFVIDKFPISRPNLTFSTLTVSNMSPEDSSIYLCSVWTSAGYTFGSGTRLTVV.

The chain links TRBV27 to TRBJ2-3; D possibly corresponds to TRBD2 (6 bases). V dropped 5 bases and J dropped 2 bases, with 20 bases sitting between them. This CDR3 is 17 amino acids long. Germline V CDR1 and CDR2: MNHEY, SMNVEV (reference sequence). Here the CDR3 reads CASSPPAGPIITDTQYF. CDR3 sequence (DNA): TGTGCCAGCAGTCCCCCCGCGGGGCCGATTATCACAGATACGCAGTATTTT.

The V call is TRBV29-1, the J call TRBJ2-1, with TRBD2 matching over 7 bases. Per germline, CDR1 SQVTM and CDR2 ANQGSEA. The CDR3 sequence is 13 residues long. The trim removed 3 bases at V and 9 bases at J, leaving 8 bases unmatched. The CDR3 sequence is CSVDTGRASEQFF. DNA for the CDR3: TGCAGCGTTGATACGGGGAGGGCCTCTGAGCAGTTCTTC.

The chain combines TRBV25-1 with TRBJ2-3; the D is unclear. V was cut by 1 base and J by 4 bases, with 6 bases left in between. The CDR3 runs 13 residues. Germline V CDR1 and CDR2: MGHDK, SYGVNS. The CDR3 region has the DNA TGTGCCAGCAGTGAATGGATGGCAGATACGCAGTATTTT. Translation: CASSEWMADTQYF.

The chain is built from TRBV6-5 and TRBJ2-1; D is uncertain. Germline V gene sequence: CDR1 MNHEY, CDR2 SVGAGI. CDR3 length equals 14 residues. The CDR3 protein is CGSQRPLPNNEQFF. Written as DNA, the CDR3 is TGTGGTTCCCAACGACCCCTACCAAACAATGAGCAGTTCTTC.

V and J are TRBV5-6 and TRBJ2-7; maybe TRBD1 (6 bases). The CDR3 spans 14 residues. V gave up 0 bases and J gave up 5 bases, with 12 bases separating them. The germline V gene has CDR1 SGHDT and CDR2 YYEEEE. The CDR3 DNA follows: TGTGCCAGCAGCTTGGGCACAGGGATCAACGAGCAGTACTTC. Its translation: CASSLGTGINEQYF.

The V call is TRBV4-1, the J call TRBJ2-5; D gene unclear. This CDR3 has 13 residues. V lost 0 bases to trimming and J lost 4 bases, with 6 bases between them. Germline CDR1 MGHRA, CDR2 YSYEKL. In nucleotides, the CDR3 is TGCGCCAGCAGCCAAGAATGGGGAGAGACCCAGTACTTC. Amino acid sequence: CASSQEWGETQYF.

This sequence joins TRBV19 and TRBJ2-7; 11 nucleotides line up with TRBD1. The length of the CDR3 is 14 residues. V lost 5 bases and J lost 3; bases outside the gene matches: 3. Germline-derived CDR1 and CDR2 are LNHDA and SQIVND (reference sequence). DNA of the CDR3: TGTGCCAGTAGTTTGGGACAGGGGGACTACGAGCAGTACTTC. Its translation is CASSLGQGDYEQYF.

The chain carries TRBV5-1 and TRBJ2-7, with 8 nucleotides matching TRBD2. The germline CDR1 and CDR2 sequences are SGHRS and YFSETQ. This CDR3 is 14 amino acids long. V shed 4 bases and J 2 bases; nucleotides not matched to a gene: 5. The CDR3 DNA reads as TGCGCCAGCAGCCTTAGCGGGGCACCCTACGAGCAGTACTTC. The encoded protein is CASSLSGAPYEQYF.

CDR3: CATSNSGRNYGYTF. The CDR3 DNA follows: TGTGCCACTAGCAATTCGGGGCGAAACTATGGCTACACCTTC. The chain is built from TRBV27 and TRBJ1-2; maybe TRBD1 (5 bases). Germline CDR1 MNHEY, CDR2 SMNVEV (reference sequence). Deletions cut 10 bases from V and 2 bases from J, with 17 bases between. CDR3 length: 14 amino acids.

The V call is TRBV7-9, the J call TRBJ2-3; possibly TRBD2 for D (5 bases). The length of the CDR3 is 15 residues. Trimming left V 1 base short and J 6 bases short, with 14 bases between. Germline V gene data show CDR1 as SEHNR and CDR2 as FQNEAQ (reference sequence). CDR3 region: CASSLVSGKGDTQYF. CDR3 bases: TGTGCCAGCAGCTTAGTTTCGGGGAAAGGGGATACGCAGTATTTT.

As regards this clone: This sample also contains other DNA sequences that code for the same CDR3. This chain uses TRBV19 with TRBJ2-1; 7 bases map to TRBD2. CDR1 LNHDA and CDR2 SQIVND come from the germline V gene (reference sequence). The ends lost 7 bases at V and 7 bases at J; junction bases unmatched: 4. The CDR3 spans 12 residues. The CDR3 nucleotides are TGTGCCAGTACCATCGGGGGGAATGAGCAGTTCTTC. This sequence encodes CASTIGGNEQFF.

The V gene is TRBV19, the J gene TRBJ2-5; 7 nucleotides align to TRBD1. V lost 3 bases and J lost 0; bases outside the gene matches: 7. The CDR3 spans 16 residues. Germline values: CDR1 LNHDA, CDR2 SQIVND (reference sequence). CDR3 nucleotide sequence: TGTGCCAGTAGTATTGTTATCGGGACAGACCAAGAGACCCAGTACTTC. It codes for CASSIVIGTDQETQYF.

Concerning this clone: At the DNA level, this CDR3 is encoded by other sequences in the same sample as well. The chain is built from TRBV2 and TRBJ1-1, with D perhaps TRBD1 (5 bases). Germline CDR1 SNHLY, CDR2 FYNNEI. The CDR3 extends over 13 amino acids. V was trimmed by 3 bases and J by 3 bases, leaving 8 bases between them. The CDR3 loop reads CASSDGGYTEAFF. The CDR3 region has the DNA TGTGCCAGCAGTGATGGGGGATACACTGAAGCTTTCTTT.